This T cell receptor beta chain was recovered during a study of CD8 T cells in ankylosing spondylitis. Findings and limits, study-wide: Prior work had noted some motif variants in reactive arthritis blood and synovial fluid. Disease-linked clones had a CD8+ phenotype and relatively low frequency in peripheral blood.

The table lists this clonotype with a few counts. Its target is not known. The authors made TCR beta libraries by quantitative 5'-RACE with molecular barcodes. From the 5' RACE reads, TCRdb called clonotypes with MiXCR, one entry per CDR3 protein. Altogether about 260,000 distinct CDR3 sequences are present, around 19% being singletons, with the ten largest covering 7.5% to 9%. The sample was blood, either unsorted or a sorted T cell fraction (not recorded which). This receptor was identified in a male donor with ankylosing spondylitis or in good health (not recorded which).

This chain's CDR3 is CASSLQAGINEQFF. The CDR3 coding sequence is TGCGCCAGCAGCCTGCAGGCGGGGATCAATGAGCAGTTCTTC. The chain joins TRBV4-1 to TRBJ2-1, with a weak D call TRBD2 (6 bases). In germline, CDR1 is MGHRA, CDR2 YSYEKL. V shed 4 bases and J shed 6 bases, with 13 bases lying between them. CDR3 length equals 14 residues.